These T cell receptor beta chains were read from a single sample in a study of cytomegalovirus exposure and HLA in healthy donors. Libraries were prepared by immunoSEQ multiplex PCR; TCRdb keeps only in-frame clonotypes and omits some of them. The table shows roughly 120,000 clones, with over 70% occurring only once. The specimen sequenced was PBMCs. The receptors derive from a woman in her late teens or twenties in good health and CMV-seronegative. The CDR3 runs from the conserved cysteine through the conserved F or W. D genes are given only for firm matches. Size is omitted from some rows. Given values are once, few, many or a class for expanded clones.

-	-	TRBV18	12	TRBJ1-2	CASSPEGYGYTF	TGTGCCAGCTCACCGGAGGGCTATGGCTACACCTTC
TRBD1	-	TRBV6-1	14	TRBJ1-6	CASSATGNNSPLHF	TGTGCCAGCAGTGCGACAGGGAATAATTCACCCCTCCACTTT
TRBD1	-	TRBV4-1	14	TRBJ1-2	CASSQNTGGWSYTF	TGCGCCAGCAGCCAAAACACAGGGGGTTGGAGCTACACCTTC
-	-	TRBV6-6	12	TRBJ1-6	CASSNDNSPLHF	TGTGCCAGCAGCAACGACAACTCACCCCTCCACTTT
-	-	TRBV10-3	13	TRBJ2-7	CAISPSPVREQYF	TGTGCCATCAGTCCCTCCCCCGTCCGCGAGCAGTACTTC
-	-	TRBV4-1	16	TRBJ1-5	CASSQDQGQSNQPQHF	TGCGCCAGCAGCCAAGATCAGGGACAAAGCAATCAGCCCCAGCATTTT
-	-	TRBV5-1	13	TRBJ1-1	CASSGQMNTEAFF	TGCGCCAGCAGCGGGCAGATGAACACTGAAGCTTTCTTT
-	-	TRBV11-2	15	TRBJ1-3	CASSPTGITGNTIYF	TGTGCCAGCAGCCCAACAGGGATTACAGGAAACACCATATATTTT
-	-	TRBV7-8	13	TRBJ2-4	CASSEDSGAIQYF	TGTGCCAGCAGCGAAGACTCTGGGGCTATTCAGTACTTC
-	few	TRBV6-1	13	TRBJ2-5	CASSGGDGETQYF	TGTGCCAGCAGTGGGGGGGATGGAGAGACCCAGTACTTC
-	-	TRBV7-9	13	TRBJ1-2	CASRAEGTSGYTF	TGTGCCAGCCGCGCCGAGGGGACTTCTGGCTACACCTTC
TRBD1	few	TRBV25-1	14	TRBJ1-2	CASSDHRGVGGYTF	TGTGCCAGCAGTGATCACAGGGGTGTCGGTGGCTACACCTTC
TRBD1	-	TRBV19	15	TRBJ2-7	CASSKGQGAIYEQYF	TGTGCCAGTAGTAAGGGACAGGGGGCGATTTACGAGCAGTACTTC
TRBD2	-	TRBV29-1	16	TRBJ2-5	CSVEEPAGGFQETQYF	TGCAGCGTTGAAGAACCAGCGGGGGGCTTCCAAGAGACCCAGTACTTC
TRBD1	-	TRBV19	17	TRBJ1-5	CASSPILGQVSNQPQHF	TGTGCCAGTAGTCCTATATTGGGACAGGTAAGCAATCAGCCCCAGCATTTT
-	-	TRBV7-2	13	TRBJ1-5	CASSQRGFQPQHF	TGTGCCAGCAGCCAACGAGGTTTCCAGCCCCAGCATTTT
-	few	TRBV11-2	15	TRBJ1-2	CASSRGGIGSQSYTF	TGTGCCAGCAGCCGGGGGGGGATTGGTTCCCAATCCTACACCTTC
TRBD1	-	TRBV2	15	TRBJ1-1	CASSRARDRVTEAFF	TGTGCCAGCAGCCGGGCGCGAGACAGGGTCACTGAAGCTTTCTTT
TRBD1	-	TRBV7-6	15	TRBJ1-5	CASSSTGALLQPQHF	TGTGCCAGCAGCTCAACAGGGGCGCTCCTTCAGCCCCAGCATTTT
-	-	TRBV29-1	13	TRBJ1-1	CSVDKEAGTEAFF	TGCAGCGTTGATAAAGAGGCAGGGACTGAAGCTTTCTTT
-	-	TRBV6-5	16	TRBJ2-3	CASSYVPETSTDTQYF	TGTGCCAGCAGTTACGTACCGGAGACTAGCACAGATACGCAGTATTTT
-	-	TRBV25-1	15	TRBJ2-3	CASRDQATITDTQYF	TGTGCCAGCAGGGATCAGGCTACAATCACAGATACGCAGTATTTT
TRBD2	once	TRBV7-9	15	TRBJ2-3	CASSLGSGGADTQYF	TGTGCCAGCAGCTTAGGCAGCGGGGGCGCAGATACGCAGTATTTT
TRBD1	-	TRBV29-1	15	TRBJ1-5	CSVTQGAGSNQPQHF	TGCAGCGTCACTCAGGGGGCAGGCAGCAATCAGCCCCAGCATTTT
-	-	TRBV4-1	14	TRBJ2-2	CASSPGLRTGELFF	TGCGCCAGCAGCCCTGGACTTCGCACCGGGGAGCTGTTTTTT
-	-	TRBV13	15	TRBJ1-5	CASSLGQYSNQPQHF	TGTGCCAGCAGCCTCGGACAGTATAGCAATCAGCCCCAGCATTTT
TRBD1	-	TRBV25-1	14	TRBJ1-2	CASSDSPRGHGYTF	TGTGCCAGCAGTGACTCCCCCAGGGGGCACGGCTACACCTTC
TRBD1	-	TRBV7-2	15	TRBJ2-2	CASSRDRTNTGELFF	TGTGCCAGCAGCAGGGACAGGACAAACACCGGGGAGCTGTTTTTT
-	-	TRBV10-3	16	TRBJ2-7	CAISESRGGGVHEQYF	TGTGCCATCAGTGAGTCTAGGGGAGGTGGCGTCCACGAGCAGTACTTC
TRBD1	-	TRBV5-4	16	TRBJ1-3	CASSSGQGLSGNTIYF	TGTGCCAGCAGTTCGGGACAGGGTCTCTCTGGAAACACCATATATTTT
-	-	TRBV6-5	14	TRBJ1-1	CASSPLGVGTEAFF	TGTGCCAGCAGTCCCCTGGGAGTGGGCACTGAAGCTTTCTTT
TRBD1	-	TRBV28	14	TRBJ2-2	CASSGTGSTGELFF	TGTGCCAGCAGTGGGACAGGGTCCACCGGGGAGCTGTTTTTT